This T cell receptor beta chain is drawn from a study of cytomegalovirus exposure and HLA in healthy donors. Overall study context: From HLA-typed donors, an early data release held around 85 million unique TCRs.

General study results and limits: Likely technical artifact: a cluster of highly shared sequence variants.

This CDR3 has 15 amino acids. The germline V gene encodes CDR1 SGHTA and CDR2 FQGNSA. The J segment lost 4 bases and the V segment lost 1 base, leaving 5 bases of the junction unmatched. About this clone itself: What it recognizes is unknown.

PCR used 60 Vbeta primers and 13 Jbeta primers. Measured with immunoSEQ multiplex PCR; TCRdb has only the in-frame clones, and not every one. The sample records around 170,000 clones, 65% to 80% being singletons. V and J are TRBV7-2 and TRBJ2-3; 7 positions match TRBD2. Material: PBMCs. The TCR was taken from a woman aged 50 to 65 in good health and CMV-seropositive. DNA of the CDR3: TGTGCCAGCAGCTTAGGACGGGGGGTTCCAGATACGCAGTATTTT. It specifies CASSLGRGVPDTQYF.